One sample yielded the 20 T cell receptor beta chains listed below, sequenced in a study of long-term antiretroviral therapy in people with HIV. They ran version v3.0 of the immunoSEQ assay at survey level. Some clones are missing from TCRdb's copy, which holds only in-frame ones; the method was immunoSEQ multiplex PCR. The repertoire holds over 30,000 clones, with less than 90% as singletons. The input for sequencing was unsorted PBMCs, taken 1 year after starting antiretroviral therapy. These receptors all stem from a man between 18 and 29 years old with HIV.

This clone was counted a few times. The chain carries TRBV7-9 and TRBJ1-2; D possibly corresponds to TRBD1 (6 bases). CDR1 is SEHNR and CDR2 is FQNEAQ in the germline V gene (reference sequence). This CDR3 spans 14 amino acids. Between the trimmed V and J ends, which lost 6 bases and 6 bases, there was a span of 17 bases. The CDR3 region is CASRRTANLDGYTF. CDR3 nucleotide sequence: TGTGCCAGCAGGAGGACAGCTAATTTAGATGGCTACACCTTC.

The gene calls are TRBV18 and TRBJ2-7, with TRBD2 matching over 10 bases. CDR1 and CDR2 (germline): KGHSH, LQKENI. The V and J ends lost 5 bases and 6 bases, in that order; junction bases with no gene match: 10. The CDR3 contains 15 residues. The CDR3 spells CASSASSGRTGEQYF. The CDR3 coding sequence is TGTGCCAGCTCAGCTTCTAGCGGGAGAACGGGCGAGCAGTACTTC. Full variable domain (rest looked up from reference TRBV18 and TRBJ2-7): NAGVMQNPRHLVRRRGQEARLRCSPMKGHSHVYWYRQLPEEGLKFMVYLQKENIIDESGMPKERFSAEFPKEGPSILRIQQVVRGDSAAYFCASSASSGRTGEQYFGPGTRLTVT.

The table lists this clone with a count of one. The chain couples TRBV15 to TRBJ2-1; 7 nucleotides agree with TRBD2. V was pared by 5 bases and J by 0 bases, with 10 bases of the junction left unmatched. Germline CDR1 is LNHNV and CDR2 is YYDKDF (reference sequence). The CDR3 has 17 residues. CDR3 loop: CATSGSSAGSSYNEQFF. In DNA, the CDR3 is TGTGCCACCAGCGGCTCCTCAGCGGGAAGCTCCTACAATGAGCAGTTCTTC.

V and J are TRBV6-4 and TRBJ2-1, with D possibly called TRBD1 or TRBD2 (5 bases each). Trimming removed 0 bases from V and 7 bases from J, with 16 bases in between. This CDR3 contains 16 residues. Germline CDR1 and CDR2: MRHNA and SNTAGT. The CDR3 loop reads CASSDSRWAEGNEQFF. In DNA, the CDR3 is TGTGCCAGCAGTGACTCGAGGTGGGCCGAGGGGAATGAGCAGTTCTTC.

The CDR3 DNA reads as TGTGCCAGCAGTAGAGCAGGGGATCAGCCCCAGCATTTT. The encoded protein is CASSRAGDQPQHF. The rearrangement links TRBV27 to TRBJ1-5, with a possible D match to TRBD1 (6 bases). With 5 bases removed from V and 5 bases from J, the gap between germline ends came to 10 bases. CDR1 and CDR2 (germline): MNHEY, SMNVEV (reference sequence). There are 13 residues in the CDR3.

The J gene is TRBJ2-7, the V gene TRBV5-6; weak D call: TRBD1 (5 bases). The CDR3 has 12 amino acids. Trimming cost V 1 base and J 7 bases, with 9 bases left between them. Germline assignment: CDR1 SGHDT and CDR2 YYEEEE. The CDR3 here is CASSLIQGEQYF. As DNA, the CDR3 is TGTGCCAGCAGCTTGATTCAGGGTGAGCAGTACTTC. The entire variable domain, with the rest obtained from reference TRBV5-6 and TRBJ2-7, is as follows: DAGVTQSPTHLIKTRGQQVTLRCSPKSGHDTVSWYQQALGQGPQFIFQYYEEEERQRGNFPDRFSGHQFPNYSSELNVNALLLGDSALYLCASSLIQGEQYFGPGTRLTVT.

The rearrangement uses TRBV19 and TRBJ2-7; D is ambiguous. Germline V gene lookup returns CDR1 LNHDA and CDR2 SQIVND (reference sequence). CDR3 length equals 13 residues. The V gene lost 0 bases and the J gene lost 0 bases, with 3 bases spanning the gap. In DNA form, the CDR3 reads TGTGCCAGTAGTATAGACAACTCCTACGAGCAGTACTTC. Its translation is CASSIDNSYEQYF.

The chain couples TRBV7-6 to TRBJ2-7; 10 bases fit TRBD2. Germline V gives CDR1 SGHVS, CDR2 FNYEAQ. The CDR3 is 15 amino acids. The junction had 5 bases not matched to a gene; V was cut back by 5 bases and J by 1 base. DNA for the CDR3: TGTGCCAGCAGCCAAGGACTAGCGGCGTCCTACGAGCAGTACTTC. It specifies CASSQGLAASYEQYF.

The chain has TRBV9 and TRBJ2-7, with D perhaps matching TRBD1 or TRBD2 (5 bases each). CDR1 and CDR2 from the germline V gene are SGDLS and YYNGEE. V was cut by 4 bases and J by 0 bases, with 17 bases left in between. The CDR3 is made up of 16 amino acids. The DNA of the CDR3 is TGTGCCAGCAGCAAGCGCCGGGACGGCGGCTCCTACGAGCAGTACTTC. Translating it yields CASSKRRDGGSYEQYF.

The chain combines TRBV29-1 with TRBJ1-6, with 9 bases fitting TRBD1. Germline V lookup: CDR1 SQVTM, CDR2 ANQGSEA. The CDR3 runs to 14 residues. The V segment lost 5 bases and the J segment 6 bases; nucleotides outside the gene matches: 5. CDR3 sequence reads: CSVRLTGGNSPLHF. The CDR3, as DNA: TGCAGCGTTCGGCTGACAGGGGGTAATTCACCCCTCCACTTT.

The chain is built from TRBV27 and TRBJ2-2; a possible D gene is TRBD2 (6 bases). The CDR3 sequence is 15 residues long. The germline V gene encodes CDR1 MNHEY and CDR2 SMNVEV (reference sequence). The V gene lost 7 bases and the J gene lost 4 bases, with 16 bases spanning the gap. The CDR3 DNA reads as TGTGCCAGCACCCCAAGTGGGACTCTCACCGGGGAGCTGTTTTTT. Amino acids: CASTPSGTLTGELFF.

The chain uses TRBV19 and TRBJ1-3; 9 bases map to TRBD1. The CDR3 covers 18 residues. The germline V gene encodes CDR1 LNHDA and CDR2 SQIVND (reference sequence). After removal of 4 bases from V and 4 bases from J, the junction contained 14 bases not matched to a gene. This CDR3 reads CASSTYPGTGPAGNTIYF. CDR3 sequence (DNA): TGTGCCAGTAGTACCTATCCCGGGACAGGGCCCGCAGGAAACACCATATATTTT.

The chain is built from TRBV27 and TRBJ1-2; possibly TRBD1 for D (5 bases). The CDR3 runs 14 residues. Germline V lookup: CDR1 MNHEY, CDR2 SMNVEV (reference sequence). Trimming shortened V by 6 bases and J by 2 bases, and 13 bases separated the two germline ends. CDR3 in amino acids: CASSQGRVNYGYTF. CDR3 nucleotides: TGTGCCAGCAGCCAGGGACGGGTGAACTATGGCTACACCTTC.

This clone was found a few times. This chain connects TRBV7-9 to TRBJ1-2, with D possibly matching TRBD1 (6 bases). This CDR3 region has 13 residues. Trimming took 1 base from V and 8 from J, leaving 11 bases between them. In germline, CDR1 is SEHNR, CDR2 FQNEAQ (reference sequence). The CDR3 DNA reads TGTGCCAGCAGCTTAGTTCAGGGGAGGGGCTACACCTTC. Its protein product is CASSLVQGRGYTF.

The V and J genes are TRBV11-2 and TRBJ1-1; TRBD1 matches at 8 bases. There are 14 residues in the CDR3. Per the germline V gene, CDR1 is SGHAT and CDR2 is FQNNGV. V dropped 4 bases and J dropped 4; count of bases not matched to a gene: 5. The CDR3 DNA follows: TGTGCCAGCAGCTCCAGACAGGGGAGCACTGAAGCTTTCTTT. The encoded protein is CASSSRQGSTEAFF.

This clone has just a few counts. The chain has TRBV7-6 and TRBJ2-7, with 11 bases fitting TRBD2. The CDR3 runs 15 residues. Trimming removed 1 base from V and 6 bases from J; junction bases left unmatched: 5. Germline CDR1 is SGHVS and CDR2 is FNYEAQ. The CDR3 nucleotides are TGTGCCAGCAGCTTAGAGCTAGCGGGGGGTTCCGAGCAGTACTTC. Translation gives CASSLELAGGSEQYF.

CDR3 sequence (DNA): TGTGCCAGCAGCCAGGGGCGGCGTGAAGCTTTCTTT. Its translation: CASSQGRREAFF. This chain joins TRBV14 and TRBJ1-1; TRBD1 is a possible D gene (5 bases). This CDR3 is 12 amino acids long. CDR1 and CDR2 (germline): SGHDN, FVKESK. Between the trimmed V and J ends, which lost 3 bases and 7 bases, there was a span of 9 bases.

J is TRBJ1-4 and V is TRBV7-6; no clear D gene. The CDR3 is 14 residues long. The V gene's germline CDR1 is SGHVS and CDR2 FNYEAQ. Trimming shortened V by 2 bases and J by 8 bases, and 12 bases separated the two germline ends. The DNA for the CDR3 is TGTGCCAGCAGCTTAATAGGGTTGGGGGAAAAACTGTTTTTT. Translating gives CASSLIGLGEKLFF.

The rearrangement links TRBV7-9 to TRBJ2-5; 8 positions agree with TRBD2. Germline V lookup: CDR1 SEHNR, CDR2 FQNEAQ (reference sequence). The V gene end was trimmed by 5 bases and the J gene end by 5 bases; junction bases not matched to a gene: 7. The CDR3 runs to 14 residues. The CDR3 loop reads CASSPRGGTETQYF. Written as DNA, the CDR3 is TGTGCCAGCAGCCCCCGGGGGGGGACGGAGACCCAGTACTTC.

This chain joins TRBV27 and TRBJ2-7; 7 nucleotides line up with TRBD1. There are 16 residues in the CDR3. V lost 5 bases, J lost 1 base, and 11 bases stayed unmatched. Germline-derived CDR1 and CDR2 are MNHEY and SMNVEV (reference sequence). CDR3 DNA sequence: TGTGCCAGCAGTCCCTCAACAGGGGAGCAGTCCTACGAGCAGTACTTC. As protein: CASSPSTGEQSYEQYF.